This is a list of T cell receptor beta chains from one sample in a study of blood T cell repertoires in COVID-19. Measured with immunoSEQ multiplex PCR; TCRdb has only the in-frame clones, and not every one. The sample has approximately 240,000 clones; approximately 84% are singletons. The sequenced material came from peripheral blood. The receptors shown here come from a woman aged 25-40 years who had recovered from COVID-19. Both conserved end residues are part of each CDR3. A D gene is named only where the DNA matches it firmly. Size is omitted from some rows. Given values are once, few, many or a class for expanded clones.

- - TRBJ2-1 12 TRBV28 TGTGCCAGCAGCCAGACTCTGAATGAGCAGTTCTTC CASSQTLNEQFF
- - TRBJ2-5 17 TRBV12-2 TGTGCAAGTCGCTTAGCTAAGCACCCCGGGACAGAAGAGACCCAGTACTTC CASRLAKHPGTEETQYF
TRBD1 - TRBJ2-7 15 TRBV7-9 TGTGCCAGCAGCTCGGGGACAGGGGGCGTCGACGAGCAGTACTTC CASSSGTGGVDEQYF
- once TRBJ1-6 14 TRBV28 TGTGCCAGCAGTTTTGGACAGATTAATTCACCCCTCCACTTT CASSFGQINSPLHF
- - TRBJ2-3 15 TRBV5-1 TGCGCCAGCAGCGTGGGTACACAGTTCACAGATACGCAGTATTTT CASSVGTQFTDTQYF
- - TRBJ1-2 12 TRBV5-1 TGCGCCAGCAGCGTGGACGAGGTAGACTACACCTTC CASSVDEVDYTF
- - TRBJ2-7 13 TRBV5-1 TGCGCCAGCAGCTTGAGGGGCATCTACGAGCAGTACTTC CASSLRGIYEQYF
TRBD1 - TRBJ1-1 17 TRBV5-1 TGCGCCAGCAGCCGGAGGGACAGGGGAAGAGGGGACACTGAAGCTTTCTTT CASSRRDRGRGDTEAFF
- once TRBJ2-1 11 TRBV5-1 TGCGCCAGCAGCTTGGGGGCCGAGCAGTTCTTC CASSLGAEQFF
- few TRBJ1-1 14 TRBV19 TGTGCCAGTAGTATCCGGCAGGGCGGGGGTGAAGCTTTCTTT CASSIRQGGGEAFF
TRBD1 - TRBJ2-5 12 TRBV2 TGTGCCATAGACAGGGGGCAAGAGACCCAGTACTTC CAIDRGQETQYF
TRBD1 - TRBJ1-2 12 TRBV27 TGTGCCAGCAGTTACAGGGGGGACGGCTACACCTTC CASSYRGDGYTF
- many TRBJ1-4 15 TRBV5-1 TGCGCCAGCAGCTCCGGTGAGACAGATAATGAAAAACTGTTTTTT CASSSGETDNEKLFF
- once TRBJ2-1 16 TRBV4-2 TGTGCCAGCAGCCAGGATAGCCAGATCTCCTACAATGAGCAGTTCTTC CASSQDSQISYNEQFF
- - TRBJ1-2 13 TRBV3-1/TRBV3-2 TGTGCCAGCAGCACAAAACCGGGCTATGGCTACACCTTC CASSTKPGYGYTF
- few TRBJ2-7 14 TRBV29-1 TGCAGCGTCCTAGGCCCAGGGCGATTAGGCGAGCAGTACTTC CSVLGPGRLGEQYF
TRBD1 - TRBJ2-7 13 TRBV30 TGTGCCTGGAGTGCCGGACAGGGGTTCGAGCAGTACTTC CAWSAGQGFEQYF
TRBD2 - TRBJ2-2 15 TRBV7-7 TGTGCCAGCAGCTTTAGCGGGGGCGGAACCGGGGAGCTGTTTTTT CASSFSGGGTGELFF
TRBD2 - TRBJ2-1 16 TRBV7-3 TGTGCCAGCAGCTTAGAGGGACTAGCGGGAGTAAGTGAGCAGTTCTTC CASSLEGLAGVSEQFF
- - TRBJ1-5 12 TRBV18 TGTGCCAGCCCACCTATCTATGGGCCCCAGCATTTT CASPPIYGPQHF
TRBD1 - TRBJ2-5 16 TRBV28 TGTGCCAGCAGTCCGAGGACAGGGGTGAATCAAGAGACCCAGTACTTC CASSPRTGVNQETQYF
TRBD1 - TRBJ2-2 17 TRBV3-1/TRBV3-2 TGTGCCAGCAGCCATGTCGGACAGGGGTTCGGCTATGGGGAGCTGTTTTTT CASSHVGQGFGYGELFF
- - TRBJ2-6 14 TRBV28 TGTGCCAGCAGTACAAGTTCTGGGGCCAACGTCCTGACTTTC CASSTSSGANVLTF
- - TRBJ1-5 18 TRBV2 TGTGCCAGCAGATACAGGGACAACATGTTCTATAGCAATCAGCCCCAGCATTTT CASRYRDNMFYSNQPQHF
TRBD2 - TRBJ2-7 13 TRBV5-5 TGTGCCAGCAGCTTGACTAGCGCAGGGGAGCAGTACTTC CASSLTSAGEQYF
- - TRBJ2-4 14 TRBV28 TGTGCCAGCAGTTTAATAGGGGCAAGGTACATTCAGTACTTC CASSLIGARYIQYF
TRBD1 - TRBJ1-5 14 TRBV6-5 TGTGCCAGCAGACTTACAGGGGGCAATCAGCCCCAGCATTTT CASRLTGGNQPQHF
TRBD1 once TRBJ2-1 14 TRBV19 TGTGCCAGTAGTATTATAGGGGGCGGCAATGAGCAGTTCTTC CASSIIGGGNEQFF
- - TRBJ1-5 16 TRBV3-1/TRBV3-2 TGTGCCAGCAGCCCTCGGGGAGGCATTAGCAATCAGCCCCAGCATTTT CASSPRGGISNQPQHF
TRBD2 many TRBJ2-7 15 TRBV28 TGTGCCAGCAAGGAATCGAGACTAGCTTCCTACGAGCAGTACTTC CASKESRLASYEQYF
- - TRBJ2-7 12 TRBV7-3 TGTGCCAGCAGCTTAGCCCTCGCAGTGCAGTACTTC CASSLALAVQYF
- - TRBJ2-1 15 TRBV5-1 TGCGCCAGCAGCTTGGGCAGCGGGCGTGGCAATGAGCAGTTCTTC CASSLGSGRGNEQFF
TRBD1 once TRBJ1-4 21 TRBV6-1 TGTGCCAGCAGTGAAGCCCTATTAGGGACAGGGGTCATCACAACTAATGAAAAACTGTTTTTT CASSEALLGTGVITTNEKLFF
- - TRBJ1-1 16 TRBV6-4 TGTGCCAGCAGTTCCCGAGGGGGGGGGAGCGGCACTGAAGCTTTCTTT CASSSRGGGSGTEAFF
- - TRBJ2-7 13 TRBV12-3/TRBV12-4 TGTGCCAGCAGTTTATGGCAGGGCAACGAGCAGTACTTC CASSLWQGNEQYF
- - TRBJ1-5 14 TRBV2 TGTGCCAGCAGTGATGACAGGTTAAATCCGCCCCAGCATTTT CASSDDRLNPPQHF
TRBD2 - TRBJ2-3 15 TRBV5-4 TGTGCCAGCAGATCTAGCGGGACTAACACAGATACGCAGTATTTT CASRSSGTNTDTQYF
- - TRBJ2-2 14 TRBV15 TGTGCCACCAGCAGCGTTCGGGGGACCGGGGAGCTGTTTTTT CATSSVRGTGELFF
- - TRBJ1-2 14 TRBV5-4 TGTGCCAGCAGCTTACCTGGACAGTCCTATGGCTACACCTTC CASSLPGQSYGYTF
- few TRBJ1-5 13 TRBV6-5 TGTGCCAGCAGTCCAGGGTCGGGTCAGCCCCAGCATTTT CASSPGSGQPQHF
TRBD1 - TRBJ1-5 14 TRBV7-9 TGTGCCAGCAGCCCCGGGACAGTGGGTCAGCCCCAGCATTTT CASSPGTVGQPQHF
TRBD1 few TRBJ1-1 16 TRBV5-4 TGTGCCAGCAGCTTGGCCCGAGGGGGCGAAGGGACTGAAGCTTTCTTT CASSLARGGEGTEAFF
TRBD2 - TRBJ2-1 17 TRBV4-1 TGCGCCAGCAGCCAACGACTAGCGGGAGGTCCCTACAATGAGCAGTTCTTC CASSQRLAGGPYNEQFF
- - TRBJ2-7 15 TRBV24-1 TGTGCCACCAGTGATGGGGGGCAGGGGGACTACGAGCAGTACTTC CATSDGGQGDYEQYF
TRBD2 many TRBJ2-3 13 TRBV10-1 TGCGCCAGCAGGGCGGGAGTCGCAGATACGCAGTATTTT CASRAGVADTQYF
TRBD2 - TRBJ2-5 14 TRBV6-1 TGTGCCAGCAGTGAAGCCGTTAGCGGGAGTACCCAGTACTTC CASSEAVSGSTQYF
TRBD1 once TRBJ1-2 13 TRBV19 TGTGCCAGTAGTCTCACGACAGGGGACGGCTACACCTTC CASSLTTGDGYTF
TRBD2 few TRBJ2-1 23 TRBV9 TGTGCCAGCAGCGGACAGACTAGCGGGAGGGCCGGTAGCGGTTCCCCCTCCTACAATGAGCAGTTCTTC CASSGQTSGRAGSGSPSYNEQFF
TRBD1 - TRBJ1-1 15 TRBV6-6 TGTGCCAGCAGTGCAGAGGGGGCGGGGAACACTGAAGCTTTCTTT CASSAEGAGNTEAFF
TRBD2 - TRBJ2-5 13 TRBV29-1 TGCAGCGTTGGTAGCGGGAGGCGAGAGACCCAGTACTTC CSVGSGRRETQYF
- - TRBJ1-4 16 TRBV6-4 TGTGCCAGCGGTACCAAGAGGCAGTCAACTAATGAAAAACTGTTTTTT CASGTKRQSTNEKLFF
- - TRBJ1-3 16 TRBV7-8 TGTGCCAGCAGCTCGACAGATTTTGCCTCTGGAAACACCATATATTTT CASSSTDFASGNTIYF
TRBD2 - TRBJ2-5 13 TRBV2 TGTGCCAGCGGCGGGGGGCTGGGGGAGACCCAGTACTTC CASGGGLGETQYF
- once TRBJ2-5 14 TRBV28 TGTGCCAGCAGTTCGTATGGACACCCGGAGACCCAGTACTTC CASSSYGHPETQYF
TRBD1 - TRBJ1-2 11 TRBV20-1 TGCAGGGACAGGGTAAAATATGGCTACACCTTC CRDRVKYGYTF